This T cell receptor (beta chain) originates from a study of shared clonotypes between healthy human individuals. Whole-study context: CD4 naive and CD4 memory each took three plates per donor, while CD8 naive took two and CD8 memory one. Points from the study as a whole: Sample collection involved blood only; tissue repertoires are likely different. Against clonotypes common to all four donors, non-shared ones had lower generation probabilities.

Comments on this clone: Its target is unknown.

Naive CD8 populations comprised CD45RO-negative cells positively selected for CCR7, excluding terminally differentiated effector memory CD45RA+ cells. Genomic DNA (from each subset) was split evenly across several immunoSEQ plates. Assay: immunoSEQ multiplex PCR; the TCRdb copy retains only in-frame clones and omits some. The sample records roughly 2 million clones, about 95% being singletons. V trimming: 0 bases; J trimming: 4 bases; junction bases outside the gene matches: 11. Germline V gene lookup returns CDR1 LGHNA and CDR2 YSLEER. The CDR3 is made up of 17 amino acids. Sequenced material: naive CD8+ T cells sorted from blood. This chain uses TRBV4-3 with TRBJ1-2; TRBD1 agrees at 7 bases. The TCR comes from a man between 18 and 29 years old in good health. The CDR3 protein is CASSQDRWQGVSYGYTF. CDR3 sequence (DNA): TGCGCCAGCAGCCAAGATCGTTGGCAGGGGGTTAGCTATGGCTACACCTTC.